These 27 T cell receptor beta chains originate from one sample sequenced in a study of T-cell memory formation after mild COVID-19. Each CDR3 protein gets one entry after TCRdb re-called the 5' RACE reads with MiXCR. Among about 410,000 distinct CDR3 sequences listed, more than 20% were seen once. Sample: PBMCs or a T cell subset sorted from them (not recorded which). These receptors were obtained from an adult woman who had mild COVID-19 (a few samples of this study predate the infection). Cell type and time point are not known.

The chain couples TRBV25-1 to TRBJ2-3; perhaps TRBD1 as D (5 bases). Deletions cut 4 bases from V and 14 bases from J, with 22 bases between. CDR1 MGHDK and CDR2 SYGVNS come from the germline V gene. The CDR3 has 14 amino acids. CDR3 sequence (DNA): TGTGCCAGCAGTGCCCCACCTGTTACCGCTGGGGCGTATTTT. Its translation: CASSAPPVTAGAYF. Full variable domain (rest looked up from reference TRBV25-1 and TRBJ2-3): EADIYQTPRYLVIGTGKKITLECSQTMGHDKMYWYQQDPGMELHLIHYSYGVNSTEKGDLSSESTVSRIRTEHFPLTLESARPSHTSQYLCASSAPPVTAGAYFGPGTRLTVL.

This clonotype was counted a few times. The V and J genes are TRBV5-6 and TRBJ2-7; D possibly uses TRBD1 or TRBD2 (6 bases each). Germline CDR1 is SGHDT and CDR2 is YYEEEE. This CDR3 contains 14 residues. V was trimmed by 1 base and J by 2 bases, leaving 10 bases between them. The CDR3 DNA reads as TGTGCCAGCAGCTTGTCGGGGGCGGCCTACGAGCAGTACTTC. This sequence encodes CASSLSGAAYEQYF.

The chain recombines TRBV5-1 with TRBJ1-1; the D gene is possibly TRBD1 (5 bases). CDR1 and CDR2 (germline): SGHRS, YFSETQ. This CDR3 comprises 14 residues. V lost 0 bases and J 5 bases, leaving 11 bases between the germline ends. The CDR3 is CASSLGTEGTEAFF. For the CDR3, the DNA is TGCGCCAGCAGCTTGGGCACGGAGGGGACTGAAGCTTTCTTT.

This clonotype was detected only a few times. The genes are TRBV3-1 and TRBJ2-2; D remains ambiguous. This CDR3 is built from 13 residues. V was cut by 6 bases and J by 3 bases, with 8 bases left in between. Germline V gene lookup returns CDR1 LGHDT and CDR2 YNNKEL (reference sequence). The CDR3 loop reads CASRQQYTGELFF. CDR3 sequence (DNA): TGTGCCAGCAGGCAACAGTACACCGGGGAGCTGTTTTTT.

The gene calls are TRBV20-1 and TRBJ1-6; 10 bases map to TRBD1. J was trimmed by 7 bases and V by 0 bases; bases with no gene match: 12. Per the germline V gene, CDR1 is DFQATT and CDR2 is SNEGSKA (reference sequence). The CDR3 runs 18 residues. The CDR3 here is CSARDPGQGLSPNSPLHF. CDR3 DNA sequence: TGCAGTGCTAGAGACCCGGGACAGGGGCTCAGCCCCAATTCACCCCTCCACTTT.

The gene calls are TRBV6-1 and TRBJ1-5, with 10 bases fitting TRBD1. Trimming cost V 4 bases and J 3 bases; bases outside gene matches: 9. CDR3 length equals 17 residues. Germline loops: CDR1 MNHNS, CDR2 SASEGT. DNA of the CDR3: TGTGCCAGCAGTGCCACAAGGGGACAGGGGTCCAATCAGCCCCAGCATTTT. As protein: CASSATRGQGSNQPQHF.

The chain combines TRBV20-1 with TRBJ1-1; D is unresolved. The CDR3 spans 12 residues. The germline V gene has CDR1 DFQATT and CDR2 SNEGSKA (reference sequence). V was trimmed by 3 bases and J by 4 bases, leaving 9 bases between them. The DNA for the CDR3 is TGCAGTGCTAGGTGGAGACCCACTGAAGCTTTCTTT. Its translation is CSARWRPTEAFF.

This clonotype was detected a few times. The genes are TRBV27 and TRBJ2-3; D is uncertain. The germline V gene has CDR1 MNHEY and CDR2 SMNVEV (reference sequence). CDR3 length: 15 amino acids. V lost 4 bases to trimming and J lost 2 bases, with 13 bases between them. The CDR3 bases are TGTGCCAGCAGTTATAGTCCCCGGGCCACAGATACGCAGTATTTT. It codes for CASSYSPRATDTQYF.

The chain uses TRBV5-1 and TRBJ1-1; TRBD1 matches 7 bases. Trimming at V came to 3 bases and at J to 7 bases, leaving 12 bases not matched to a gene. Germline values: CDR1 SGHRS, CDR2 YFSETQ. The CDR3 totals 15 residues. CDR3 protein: CASSWGDRDQLEAFF. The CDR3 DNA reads TGCGCCAGCAGCTGGGGTGACAGGGACCAACTTGAAGCTTTCTTT.

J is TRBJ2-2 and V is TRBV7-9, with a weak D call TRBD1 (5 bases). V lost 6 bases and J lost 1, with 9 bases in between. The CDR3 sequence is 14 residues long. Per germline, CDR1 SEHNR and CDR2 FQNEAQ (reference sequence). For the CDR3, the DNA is TGTGCCAGCAGGCCTCAGGGGAACACCGGGGAGCTGTTTTTT. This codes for CASRPQGNTGELFF. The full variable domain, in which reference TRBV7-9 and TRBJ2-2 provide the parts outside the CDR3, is DTGVSQNPRHKITKRGQNVTFRCDPISEHNRLYWYRQTLGQGPEFLTYFQNEAQLEKSRLLSDRFSAERPKGSFSTLEIQRTEQGDSAMYLCASRPQGNTGELFFGEGSRLTVL.

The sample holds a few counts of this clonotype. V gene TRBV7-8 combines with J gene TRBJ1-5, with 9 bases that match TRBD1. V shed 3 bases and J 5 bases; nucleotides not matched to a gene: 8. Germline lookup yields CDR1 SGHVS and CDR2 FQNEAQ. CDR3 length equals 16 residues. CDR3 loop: CASSFYAGQGHQPQHF. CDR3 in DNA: TGTGCCAGCAGCTTTTACGCGGGACAGGGCCATCAGCCCCAGCATTTT.

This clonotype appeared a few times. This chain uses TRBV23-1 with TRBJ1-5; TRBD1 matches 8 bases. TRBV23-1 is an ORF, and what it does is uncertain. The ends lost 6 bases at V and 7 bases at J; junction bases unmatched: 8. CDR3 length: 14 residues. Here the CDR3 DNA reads TGCGCCAGCAGATCCGCAGGGGGCGCGCAGCCCCAGCATTTT. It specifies CASRSAGGAQPQHF.

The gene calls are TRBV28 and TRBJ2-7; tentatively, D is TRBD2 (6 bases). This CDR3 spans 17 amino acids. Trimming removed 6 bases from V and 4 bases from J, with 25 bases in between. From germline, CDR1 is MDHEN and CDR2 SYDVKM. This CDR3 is CASSLPRGGASVYEQYF. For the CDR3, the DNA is TGTGCCAGCAGCCTCCCCCGGGGCGGGGCTAGCGTTTACGAGCAGTACTTC.

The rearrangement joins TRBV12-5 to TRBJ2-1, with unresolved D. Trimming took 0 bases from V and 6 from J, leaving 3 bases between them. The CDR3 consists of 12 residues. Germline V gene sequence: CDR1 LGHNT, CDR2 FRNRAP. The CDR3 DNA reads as TGTGCTAGTGGTTTGGTATTCAATGAGCAGTTCTTC. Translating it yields CASGLVFNEQFF.

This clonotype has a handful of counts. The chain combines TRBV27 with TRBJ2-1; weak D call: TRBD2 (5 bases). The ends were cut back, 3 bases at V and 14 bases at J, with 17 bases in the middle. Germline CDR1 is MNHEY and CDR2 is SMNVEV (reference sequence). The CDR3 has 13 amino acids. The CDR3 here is CASSFSEGLRKFF. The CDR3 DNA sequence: TGTGCCAGCAGTTTCTCCGAGGGATTAAGGAAGTTCTTC.

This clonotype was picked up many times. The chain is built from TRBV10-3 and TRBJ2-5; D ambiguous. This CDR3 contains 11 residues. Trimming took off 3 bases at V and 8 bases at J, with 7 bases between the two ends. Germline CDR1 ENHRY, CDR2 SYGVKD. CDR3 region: CAISETTTQYF. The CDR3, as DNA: TGTGCCATCAGTGAAACTACAACCCAGTACTTC.

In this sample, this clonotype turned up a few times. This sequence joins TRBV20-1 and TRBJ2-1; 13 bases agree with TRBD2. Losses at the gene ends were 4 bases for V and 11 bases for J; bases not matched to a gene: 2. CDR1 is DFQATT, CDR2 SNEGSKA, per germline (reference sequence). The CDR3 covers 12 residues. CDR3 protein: CSAKGLAGQQFF. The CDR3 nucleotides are TGCAGTGCTAAGGGACTAGCGGGACAGCAGTTCTTC.

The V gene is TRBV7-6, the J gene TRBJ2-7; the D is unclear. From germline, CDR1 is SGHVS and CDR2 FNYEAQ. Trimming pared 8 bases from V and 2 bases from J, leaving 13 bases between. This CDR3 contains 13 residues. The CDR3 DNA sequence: TGTGCCAGCGGACCGGGCGATCCCTACGAGCAGTACTTC. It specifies CASGPGDPYEQYF.

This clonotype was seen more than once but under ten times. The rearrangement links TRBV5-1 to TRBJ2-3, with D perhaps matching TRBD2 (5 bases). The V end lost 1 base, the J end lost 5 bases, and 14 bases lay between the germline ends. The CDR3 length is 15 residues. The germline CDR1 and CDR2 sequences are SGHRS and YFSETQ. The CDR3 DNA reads TGCGCCAGCAGCTTGAGGGAGCTTAAGATAGATACGCAGTATTTT. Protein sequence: CASSLRELKIDTQYF.

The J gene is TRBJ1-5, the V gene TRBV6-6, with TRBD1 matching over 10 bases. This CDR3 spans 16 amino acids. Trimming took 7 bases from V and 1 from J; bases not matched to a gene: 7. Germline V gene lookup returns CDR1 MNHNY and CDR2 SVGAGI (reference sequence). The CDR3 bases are TGTGCCAGCACTCGGGACAGGGGAGCGAGCAATCAGCCCCAGCATTTT. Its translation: CASTRDRGASNQPQHF.

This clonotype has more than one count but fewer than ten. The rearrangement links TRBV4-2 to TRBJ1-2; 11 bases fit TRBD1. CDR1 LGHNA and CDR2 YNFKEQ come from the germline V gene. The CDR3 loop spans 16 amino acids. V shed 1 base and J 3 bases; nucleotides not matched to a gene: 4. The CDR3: CASSQAGTGGDYGYTF. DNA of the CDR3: TGTGCCAGCAGCCAAGCCGGGACAGGGGGTGACTATGGCTACACCTTC.

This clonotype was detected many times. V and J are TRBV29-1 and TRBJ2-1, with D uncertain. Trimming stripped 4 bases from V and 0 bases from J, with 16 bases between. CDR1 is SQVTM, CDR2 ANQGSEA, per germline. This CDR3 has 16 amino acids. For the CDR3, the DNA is TGCAGCGTTGTGCCCTTTGGCCTGTACTCCTACAATGAGCAGTTCTTC. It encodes CSVVPFGLYSYNEQFF.

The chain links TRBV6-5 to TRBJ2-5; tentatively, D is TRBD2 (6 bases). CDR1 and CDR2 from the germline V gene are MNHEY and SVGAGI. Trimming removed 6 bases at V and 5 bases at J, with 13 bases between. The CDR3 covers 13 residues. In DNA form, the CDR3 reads TGTGCCAGCAGGACCCCAGGGAGGGAGACCCAGTACTTC. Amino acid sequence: CASRTPGRETQYF.

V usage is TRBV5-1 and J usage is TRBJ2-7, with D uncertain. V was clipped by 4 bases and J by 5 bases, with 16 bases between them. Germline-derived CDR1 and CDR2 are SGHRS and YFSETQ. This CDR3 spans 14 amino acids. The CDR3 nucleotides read TGCGCCAGCAGCCTCACGTGGGTAACCCACGAGCAGTACTTC. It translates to CASSLTWVTHEQYF.

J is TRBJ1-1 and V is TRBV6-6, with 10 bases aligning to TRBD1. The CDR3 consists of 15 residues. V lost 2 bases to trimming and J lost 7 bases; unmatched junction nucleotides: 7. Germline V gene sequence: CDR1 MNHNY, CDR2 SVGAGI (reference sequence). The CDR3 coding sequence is TGTGCCAGCAGTTACGATCCCCGGGACAGGGGTGAAGCTTTCTTT. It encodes CASSYDPRDRGEAFF.

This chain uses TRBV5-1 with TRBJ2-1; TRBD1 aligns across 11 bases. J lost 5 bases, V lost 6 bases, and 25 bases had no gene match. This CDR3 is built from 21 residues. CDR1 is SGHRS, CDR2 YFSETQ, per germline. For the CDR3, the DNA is TGCGCCAGCAAACGAATACCTTCCGGGACAGGGGGGTCTAGATTGAACAATGAGCAGTTCTTC. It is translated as CASKRIPSGTGGSRLNNEQFF.

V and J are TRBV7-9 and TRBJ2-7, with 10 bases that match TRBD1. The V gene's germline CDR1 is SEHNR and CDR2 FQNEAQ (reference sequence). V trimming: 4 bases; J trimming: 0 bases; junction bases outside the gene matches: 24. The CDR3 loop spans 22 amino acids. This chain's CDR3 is CASSSGLYKDRDRGMGSYEQYF. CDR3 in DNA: TGTGCCAGCAGCTCGGGGCTCTACAAAGACCGGGACAGGGGAATGGGCTCCTACGAGCAGTACTTC.